The clone carrying this T cell receptor beta chain was seen a handful of times. The CDR3 extends over 15 amino acids. In germline, CDR1 is DFQATT, CDR2 SNEGSKA (reference sequence). Germline trimming cut 2 bases from V and 5 bases from J; bases unmatched to any gene: 11. The data are from a study of early T cells in non-severe SARS-CoV-2 infection. Study-level information: With bulk RNA from unsorted whole blood as input, sequencing yielded unpaired chains.

As part of library construction, unique molecular identifiers were attached to individual cDNA molecules. TCRdb used MiXCR to reprocess the 5' RACE reads, holding one entry per CDR3 protein. The sample gives tens of thousands of distinct CDR3 sequences, 12% of which show up once; about 2.5% is in the top ten. This specimen was whole blood, taken at baseline. This rearrangement joins TRBV20-1 to TRBJ2-5; TRBD2 aligns across 7 bases. This receptor was identified in an adult who was a healthcare worker with PCR-confirmed SARS-CoV-2 infection or an uninfected control (not recorded which). CDR3 nucleotide sequence: TGCAGTGCTAGAATGGGGGGAGGGATGGTGGAGACCCAGTACTTC. Protein: CSARMGGGMVETQYF.